The TCR beta chain described here comes from a study of OX40 agonist ivuxolimab in advanced cancers. Study-wide background: Treatment of patients was with ivuxolimab, an agonistic anti-OX40 (CD134) antibody.

Study-level points and caveats: Determination of antigen specificity was not performed for the expanded peripheral T cells.

V was pared by 6 bases and J by 4 bases, with 6 bases of the junction left unmatched. There are 13 residues in the CDR3. Per the germline V gene, CDR1 is SNHLY and CDR2 is FYNNEI. As regards this clone: The antigen is unknown.

The table came from immunoSEQ multiplex PCR; TCRdb's copy has only in-frame clones and leaves some out. The sample shows tens of thousands of clones, 75% to 90% of them seen only once. The rearrangement joins TRBV2 to TRBJ2-7, with 7 positions matching TRBD1. This clonotype was obtained from an adult with an advanced solid tumor such as melanoma, head and neck, liver or kidney cancer. The specimen comprised CD4+ or CD8+ T cells sorted from blood, sampled in a trial of the OX40 agonist ivuxolimab. The DNA for the CDR3 is TGTGCCAGCAGAGTAACAGGGGTGTACGAGCAGTACTTC. This translates into CASRVTGVYEQYF.